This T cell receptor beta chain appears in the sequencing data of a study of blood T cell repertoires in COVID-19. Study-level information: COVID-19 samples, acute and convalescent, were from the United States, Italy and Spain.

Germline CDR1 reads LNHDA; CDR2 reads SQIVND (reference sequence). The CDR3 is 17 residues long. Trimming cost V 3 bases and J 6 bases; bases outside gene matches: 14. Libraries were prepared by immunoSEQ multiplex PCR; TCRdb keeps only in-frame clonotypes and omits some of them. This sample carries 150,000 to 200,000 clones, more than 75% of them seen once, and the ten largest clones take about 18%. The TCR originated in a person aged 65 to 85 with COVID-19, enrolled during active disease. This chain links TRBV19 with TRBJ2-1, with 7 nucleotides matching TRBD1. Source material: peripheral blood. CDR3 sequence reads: CASSIQVGQERVNEQFF. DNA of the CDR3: TGTGCCAGTAGTATCCAGGTTGGACAGGAGAGAGTCAATGAGCAGTTCTTC.